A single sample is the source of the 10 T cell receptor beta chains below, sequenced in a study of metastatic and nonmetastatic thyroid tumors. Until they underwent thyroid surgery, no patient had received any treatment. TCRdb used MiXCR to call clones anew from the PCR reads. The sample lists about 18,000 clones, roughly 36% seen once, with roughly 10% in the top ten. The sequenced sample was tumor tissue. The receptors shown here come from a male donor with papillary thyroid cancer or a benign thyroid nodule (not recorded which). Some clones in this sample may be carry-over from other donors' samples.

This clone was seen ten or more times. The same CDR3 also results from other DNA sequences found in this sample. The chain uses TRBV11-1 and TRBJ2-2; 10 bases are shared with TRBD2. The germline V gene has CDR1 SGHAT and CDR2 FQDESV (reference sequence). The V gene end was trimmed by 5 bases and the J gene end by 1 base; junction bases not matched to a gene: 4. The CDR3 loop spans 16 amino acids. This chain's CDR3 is CASSPASGRNTGELFF. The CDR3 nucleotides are TGTGCCAGCAGCCCCGCTAGCGGGAGGAACACCGGGGAGCTGTTTTTT.

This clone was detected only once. CDR3 nucleotides: TGCGCCAGCAGAGAGGACTCCTACAATGAGCAGTTCTTC. Translated: CASREDSYNEQFF. The gene calls are TRBV5-1 and TRBJ2-1; no definite D call. The germline CDR1 and CDR2 sequences are SGHRS and YFSETQ. Trimming pared 5 bases from V and 0 bases from J, leaving 6 bases between. The CDR3 consists of 13 residues.

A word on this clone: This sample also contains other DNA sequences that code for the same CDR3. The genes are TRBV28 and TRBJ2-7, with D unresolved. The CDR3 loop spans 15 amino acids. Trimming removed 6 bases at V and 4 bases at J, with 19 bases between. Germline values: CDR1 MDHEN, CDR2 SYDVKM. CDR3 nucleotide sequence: TGTGCCAGCAGCTGGCCAGGTAATCCATCTTACGAGCAGTACTTC. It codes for CASSWPGNPSYEQYF.

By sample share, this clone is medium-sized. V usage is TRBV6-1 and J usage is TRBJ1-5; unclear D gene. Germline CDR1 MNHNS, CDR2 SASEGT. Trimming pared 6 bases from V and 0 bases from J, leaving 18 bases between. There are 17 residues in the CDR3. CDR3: CASRWEDWSYSNQPQHF. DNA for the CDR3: TGTGCCAGCAGGTGGGAGGACTGGAGCTATAGCAATCAGCCCCAGCATTTT.

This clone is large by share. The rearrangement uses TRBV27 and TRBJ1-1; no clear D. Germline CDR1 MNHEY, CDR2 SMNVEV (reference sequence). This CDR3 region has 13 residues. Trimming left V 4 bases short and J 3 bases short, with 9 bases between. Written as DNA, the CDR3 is TGTGCCAGCAGTTCGCGGTGGGACACTGAAGCTTTCTTT. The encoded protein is CASSSRWDTEAFF.

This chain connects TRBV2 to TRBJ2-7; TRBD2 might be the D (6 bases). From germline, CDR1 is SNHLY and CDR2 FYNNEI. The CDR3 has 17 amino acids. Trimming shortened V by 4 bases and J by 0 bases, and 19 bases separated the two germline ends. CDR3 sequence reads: CASSVRTRGTCSYEQYF. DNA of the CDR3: TGTGCCAGCAGTGTCCGGACGCGCGGGACGTGCTCCTACGAGCAGTACTTC.

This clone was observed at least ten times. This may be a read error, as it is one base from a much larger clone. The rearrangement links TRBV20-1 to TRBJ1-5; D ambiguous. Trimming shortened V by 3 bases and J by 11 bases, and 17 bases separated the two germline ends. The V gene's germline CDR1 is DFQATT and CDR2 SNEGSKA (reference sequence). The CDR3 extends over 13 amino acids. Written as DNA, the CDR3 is TGCAGTGCTAGGTCGGCAGATGGGCAGTCCCAGCATTTT. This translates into CSARSADGQSQHF.

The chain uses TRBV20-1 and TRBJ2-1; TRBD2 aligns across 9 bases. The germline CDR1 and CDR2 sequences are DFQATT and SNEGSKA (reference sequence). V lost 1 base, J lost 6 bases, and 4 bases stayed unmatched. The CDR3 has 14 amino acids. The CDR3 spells CSARGGGALNEQFF. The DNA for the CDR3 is TGCAGTGCTAGAGGCGGGGGGGCCCTCAATGAGCAGTTCTTC.

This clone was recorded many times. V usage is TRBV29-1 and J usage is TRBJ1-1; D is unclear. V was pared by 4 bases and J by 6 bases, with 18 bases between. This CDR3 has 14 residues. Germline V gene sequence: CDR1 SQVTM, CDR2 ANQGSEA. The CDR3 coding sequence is TGCAGCGTTGGACAACTGCTAGGTAGGGCTGAAGCTTTCTTT. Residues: CSVGQLLGRAEAFF.

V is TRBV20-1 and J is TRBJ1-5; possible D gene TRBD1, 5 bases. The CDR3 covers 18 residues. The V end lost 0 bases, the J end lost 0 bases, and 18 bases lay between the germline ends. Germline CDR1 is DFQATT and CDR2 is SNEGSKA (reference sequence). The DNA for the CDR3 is TGCAGTGCTAGAGATCCTGTCGGGGGGGGATATAGCAATCAGCCCCAGCATTTT. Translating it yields CSARDPVGGGYSNQPQHF.